This TCR beta chain is drawn from a study of T cells in Graves' hyperthyroidism and ophthalmopathy. The study, taken as a whole, reports: Most thyroid clonotypes with frequency above 0.001 were detected in blood.

At least ten counts were recorded for this clonotype. Its antigen remains unidentified. Patients affected by ophthalmopathy presented a Clinical Activity Score of at least 3, a NOSPECS grade of at least 4, and disease duration below 3 months. This CDR3 has 12 residues. V was cut by 3 bases and J by 7 bases, with 7 bases left in between. Germline V gene lookup returns CDR1 SGHTA and CDR2 FQGNSA. The CDR3 regions of TCR beta were amplified from RNA transcripts. First-round RT-PCR of the TCR CDR3 relied on the HTBI primer set. From the multiplex PCR reads, TCRdb called clonotypes with MiXCR, one entry per CDR3 protein. This sample has some 500,000 distinct CDR3 sequences; about 16% occur once, and the top ten carry 25% to 35%.

Sequenced sample: blood. This receptor was taken from a woman aged 25-40 years with Graves' ophthalmopathy. The chain joins TRBV7-2 to TRBJ2-1; D gene ambiguous. In DNA form, the CDR3 reads TGTGCCAGCAGCTTCGTAATGAATGAGCAGTTCTTC. Translated, it gives CASSFVMNEQFF.